A selection of T cell receptor beta chains follows, all from one sample in a study of blood T cell repertoires in COVID-19. The method was immunoSEQ multiplex PCR; TCRdb's version includes in-frame clones alone and lacks a portion of them. The profile shows more than 350,000 clones, 70% to 90% of them singletons. The sequenced sample consisted of peripheral blood. These receptors came from a woman in her twenties or thirties with COVID-19, enrolled during active disease. Each CDR3 is given with its conserved first and last residue. Fields, in order: J gene, clone size, V gene, D gene, CDR3 DNA, CDR3 protein. A D gene is named only where the DNA matches it firmly. Clone size appears in some rows only: once, few, many, or a class for an expanded clone.

J gene: TRBJ1-5
clone size: .
V gene: TRBV6-1
D gene: .
CDR3 DNA: TGTGCCAGCAGTCAAGCCGACCCCGACAGATATTATCAGCCCCAGCATTTT
CDR3 protein: CASSQADPDRYYQPQHF

J gene: TRBJ2-5
clone size: once
V gene: TRBV4-1
D gene: .
CDR3 DNA: TGCGCCAGCAGTCTCGGGACAACAGACCGAGAGACCCAGTACTTC
CDR3 protein: CASSLGTTDRETQYF

J gene: TRBJ1-6
clone size: .
V gene: TRBV19
D gene: TRBD1
CDR3 DNA: TGTGCCTCCGACAGGGGTGGTTTCGAATCACCCCTCCACTTT
CDR3 protein: CASDRGGFESPLHF

J gene: TRBJ1-4
clone size: .
V gene: TRBV23-1
D gene: .
CDR3 DNA: TGCGCCAGCAGTCAATCGAGTAGGACAGCAATTAATGAAAAACTGTTTTTT
CDR3 protein: CASSQSSRTAINEKLFF

J gene: TRBJ2-7
clone size: .
V gene: TRBV27
D gene: .
CDR3 DNA: TGTGCCAGCAGTTTTGGGAGTAGTGTTTACGAGCAGTACTTC
CDR3 protein: CASSFGSSVYEQYF

J gene: TRBJ1-2
clone size: .
V gene: TRBV2
D gene: .
CDR3 DNA: TGTGCCAGCATGATAGTTAAGGAGTATGGCTACACCTTC
CDR3 protein: CASMIVKEYGYTF

J gene: TRBJ1-4
clone size: few
V gene: TRBV5-4
D gene: TRBD1
CDR3 DNA: TGTGCCAGCAGCTTGATGCGAGGGACAGAGGAAAAACTGTTTTTT
CDR3 protein: CASSLMRGTEEKLFF

J gene: TRBJ2-1
clone size: .
V gene: TRBV5-4
D gene: TRBD2
CDR3 DNA: TGTGCCAGCAGCTTGGGGGGACTAGCTGGGAATGAGCAGTTCTTC
CDR3 protein: CASSLGGLAGNEQFF

J gene: TRBJ2-7
clone size: few
V gene: TRBV7-2
D gene: TRBD1
CDR3 DNA: TGTGCCAGCAGCTTCCCGGGACAGAATTACGAGCAGTACTTC
CDR3 protein: CASSFPGQNYEQYF

J gene: TRBJ2-1
clone size: once
V gene: TRBV6-1
D gene: TRBD2
CDR3 DNA: TGTGCCAGCAGTGCAGCGGGGGCTGACAATGAGCAGTTCTTC
CDR3 protein: CASSAAGADNEQFF

J gene: TRBJ2-5
clone size: .
V gene: TRBV28
D gene: TRBD2
CDR3 DNA: TGTGCCAGCAGTTTAAGAGGCGGGAGCCAAGAGACCCAGTACTTC
CDR3 protein: CASSLRGGSQETQYF

J gene: TRBJ2-3
clone size: .
V gene: TRBV29-1
D gene: .
CDR3 DNA: TGCAGCGTTGGGGTCAGGGCGCGGACAGATACGCAGTATTTT
CDR3 protein: CSVGVRARTDTQYF

J gene: TRBJ1-6
clone size: .
V gene: TRBV5-1
D gene: TRBD1
CDR3 DNA: TGCGCCAGCAGCTTGGCCGGTCGGGACAGTACTTCACCCCTCCACTTT
CDR3 protein: CASSLAGRDSTSPLHF

J gene: TRBJ2-7
clone size: .
V gene: TRBV9
D gene: TRBD1
CDR3 DNA: TGTGCCAGCAGCGTAGCTGGTCAGGGGACAGGGGAGCAGTACTTC
CDR3 protein: CASSVAGQGTGEQYF

J gene: TRBJ1-1
clone size: .
V gene: TRBV12-5
D gene: TRBD1
CDR3 DNA: TGTGCTAGTGGTTTGGTCCTAGCGCAGGGGGTGAACACTGAAGCTTTCTTT
CDR3 protein: CASGLVLAQGVNTEAFF

J gene: TRBJ1-5
clone size: .
V gene: TRBV19
D gene: .
CDR3 DNA: TGTGCCAGTAGTTCTGACCTGGGGAGCGATCAGCCCCAGCATTTT
CDR3 protein: CASSSDLGSDQPQHF

J gene: TRBJ2-5
clone size: .
V gene: TRBV7-9
D gene: TRBD1
CDR3 DNA: TGTGCCAGCAGCTGGGAAGACAGGGGACTTAAAGAGACCCAGTACTTC
CDR3 protein: CASSWEDRGLKETQYF

J gene: TRBJ2-3
clone size: .
V gene: TRBV6-2/TRBV6-3
D gene: .
CDR3 DNA: TGTGCCAGCAGTTCTCTCCTCAGGGGGGTTGAAGGGTGGCCAGATACGCAGTATTTT
CDR3 protein: CASSSLLRGVEGWPDTQYF